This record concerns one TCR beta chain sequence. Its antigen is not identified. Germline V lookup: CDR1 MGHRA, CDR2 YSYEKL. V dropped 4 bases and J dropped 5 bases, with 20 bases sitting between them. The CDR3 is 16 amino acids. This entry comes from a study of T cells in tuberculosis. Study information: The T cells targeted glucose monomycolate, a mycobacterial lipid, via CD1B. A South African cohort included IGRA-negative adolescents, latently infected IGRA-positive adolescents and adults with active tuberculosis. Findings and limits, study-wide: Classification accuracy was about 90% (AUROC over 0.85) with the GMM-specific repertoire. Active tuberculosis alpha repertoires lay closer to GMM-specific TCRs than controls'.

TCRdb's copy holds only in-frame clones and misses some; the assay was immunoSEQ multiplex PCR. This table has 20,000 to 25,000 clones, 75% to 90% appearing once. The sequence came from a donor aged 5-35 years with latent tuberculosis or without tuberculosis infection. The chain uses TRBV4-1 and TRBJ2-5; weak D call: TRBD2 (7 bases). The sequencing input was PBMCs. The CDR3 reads CASSLLGGPKVETQYF. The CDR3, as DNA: TGCGCCAGCAGCCTCCTGGGGGGGCCTAAGGTGGAGACCCAGTACTTC.